The clone carrying this T cell receptor (beta chain) was seen many times. The data stem from a study of CD8 T cells in ankylosing spondylitis. The CDR3 consists of 15 residues. From germline, CDR1 is ENHRY and CDR2 SYGVKD. Trimming took off 2 bases at V and 0 bases at J, with 10 bases between the two ends. TCRdb itself ran the 5' RACE reads through MiXCR, one entry per CDR3 protein. The table includes some 130,000 distinct CDR3 sequences, 7% to 8% detected once. What was sequenced was blood, either unsorted or a sorted T cell fraction (not recorded which). This sequence joins TRBV10-3 and TRBJ1-1, with D hard to call. This clonotype was obtained from a female donor with ankylosing spondylitis or in good health (not recorded which). CDR3 in amino acids: CAISEGVSMNTEAFF. The CDR3 DNA reads as TGTGCCATCAGTGAGGGGGTCTCCATGAACACTGAAGCTTTCTTT.